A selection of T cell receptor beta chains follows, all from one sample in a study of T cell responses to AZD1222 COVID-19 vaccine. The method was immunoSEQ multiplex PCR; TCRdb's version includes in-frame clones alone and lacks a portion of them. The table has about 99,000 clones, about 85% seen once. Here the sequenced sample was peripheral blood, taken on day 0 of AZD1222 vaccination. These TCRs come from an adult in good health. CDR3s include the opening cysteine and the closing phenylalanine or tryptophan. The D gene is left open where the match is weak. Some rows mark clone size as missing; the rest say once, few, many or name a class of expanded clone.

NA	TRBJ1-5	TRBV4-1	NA	TGCGCCAGCAGCCAAGCACCGGGGGACCTGCGGGCCCAGCATTTT	CASSQAPGDLRAQHF
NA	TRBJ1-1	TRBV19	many	TGTGCCAGTAGTCCCTGGGCAGGGGAGGGGACTGAAGCTTTCTTT	CASSPWAGEGTEAFF
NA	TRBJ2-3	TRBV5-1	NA	TGTGCCAGCAGCTTGGGGGTAGCCGGAGATACGCAGTATTTT	CASSLGVAGDTQYF
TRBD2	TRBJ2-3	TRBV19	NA	TGTGCCAGTAGTATAGATCTATTTGGGGCTAGCGGAACAGATACGCAGTATTTT	CASSIDLFGASGTDTQYF
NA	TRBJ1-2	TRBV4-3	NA	TGCGCCAGCAGCCAAGATAGGGTGGGGGGCCGGGGCTACACCTTC	CASSQDRVGGRGYTF
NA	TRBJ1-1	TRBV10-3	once	TGTGCCATCAGTGGAGAGAACACTGAAGCTTTCTTT	CAISGENTEAFF
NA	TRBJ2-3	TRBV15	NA	TGTGCCACCAGCAGAGGGGAAGGCGGGACTGGAACAGATACGCAGTATTTT	CATSRGEGGTGTDTQYF
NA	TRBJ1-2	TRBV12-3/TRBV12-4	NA	TGTGCCAGCACCCCCAATCGGAGCTATGGCTACACCTTC	CASTPNRSYGYTF
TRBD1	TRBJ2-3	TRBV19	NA	TGTGCCAGTAGTATTGGAGACAGGGGGGACACAGATACGCAGTATTTT	CASSIGDRGDTDTQYF
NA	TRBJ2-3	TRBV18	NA	TGTGCCAGCTCACCTCTAGACTACACAGATACGCAGTATTTT	CASSPLDYTDTQYF
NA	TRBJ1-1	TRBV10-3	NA	TGTGCCATCGCCCGAGTACCGGACACTGAAGCTTTCTTT	CAIARVPDTEAFF
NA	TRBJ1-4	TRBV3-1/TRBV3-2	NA	TGTGCCAGCAGCGAGCGGGACCGGAGGGCGGAAAAACTGTTTTTT	CASSERDRRAEKLFF
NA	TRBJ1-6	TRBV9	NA	TGTGCCAGCAGCGTAGAGGTTGGACCCCTCCACTTT	CASSVEVGPLHF
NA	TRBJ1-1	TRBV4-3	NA	TGCGCCAGCAGCCAACTGGGGGTCCCTGAAGCTTTCTTT	CASSQLGVPEAFF
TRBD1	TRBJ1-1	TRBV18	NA	TGTGCCAGCTCACCGGGGGACAGACTGAACACTGAAGCTTTCTTT	CASSPGDRLNTEAFF
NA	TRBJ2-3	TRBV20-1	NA	TGCAGTGCTAGTCGGGGAGTGGCAGATACGCAGTATTTT	CSASRGVADTQYF
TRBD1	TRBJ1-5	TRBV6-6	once	TGTGCCAGCAGCAAGGGACAGATGGACCCTGAGCCCCAGCATTTT	CASSKGQMDPEPQHF
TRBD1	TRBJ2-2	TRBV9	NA	TGTGCCAGCAGCGTAGGGACAGGGGCGACCGGGGAGCTGTTTTTT	CASSVGTGATGELFF
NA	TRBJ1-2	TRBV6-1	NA	TGTGCCAGCAGTGATCGGGTACTCAGTCATAACTATGGCTACACCTTC	CASSDRVLSHNYGYTF
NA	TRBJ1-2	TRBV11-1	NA	TGTGCCAGCAGCCCCGGACTCTATGGCTACACCTTC	CASSPGLYGYTF
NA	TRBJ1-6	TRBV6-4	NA	TGTGCCAGCAGTGTAAACAGGGAAAATTCACCCCTCCACTTT	CASSVNRENSPLHF
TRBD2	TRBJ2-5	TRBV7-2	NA	TGTGCCAGCAGCCCCGGGGGGGGGATAGAGACCCAGTACTTC	CASSPGGGIETQYF
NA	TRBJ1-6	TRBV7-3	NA	TGTGCCAGCAGCTTAATCCCGAATTCACCCCTCCACTTT	CASSLIPNSPLHF
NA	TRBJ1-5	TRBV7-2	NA	TGTGCCAGCAGCTTAGGCGGACGGGGGGATCAGCCCCAGCATTTT	CASSLGGRGDQPQHF
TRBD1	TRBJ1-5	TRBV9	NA	TGTGCCAGCAGCCTCGGACAGGGTGCAAATCAGCCCCAGCATTTT	CASSLGQGANQPQHF
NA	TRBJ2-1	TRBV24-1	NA	TGTGCCACCAGTGACCCATTCTACAATGAGCAGTTCTTC	CATSDPFYNEQFF
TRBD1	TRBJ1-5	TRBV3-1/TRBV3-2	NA	TGTGCCAGCAGCCAATTTCCGGGACAGGGAAGGAATCAGCCCCAGCATTTT	CASSQFPGQGRNQPQHF
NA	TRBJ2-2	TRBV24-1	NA	TGTGCCACCCGAGGGGCGGCGAACACCGGGGAGCTGTTTTTT	CATRGAANTGELFF
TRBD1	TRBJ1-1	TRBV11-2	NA	TGTGCCAGCAGCTTGCAGGGGGGTGGCACTGAAGCTTTCTTT	CASSLQGGGTEAFF
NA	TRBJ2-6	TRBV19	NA	TGTGCCAGTACCCCGGAGGGCTCTGGGGCCAACGTCCTGACTTTC	CASTPEGSGANVLTF
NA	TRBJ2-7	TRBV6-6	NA	TGTGCCAGCAGTTCCATAGTATACGAGCAGTACTTC	CASSSIVYEQYF
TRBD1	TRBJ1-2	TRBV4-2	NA	TGTGCCAGCAGCCGCCTCGGGACAGGGGGCATTGGCTACACCTTC	CASSRLGTGGIGYTF
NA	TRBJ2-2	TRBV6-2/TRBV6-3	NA	TGTGCCAGCAGCCCCCCCGGGGGATACACCGGGGAGCTGTTTTTT	CASSPPGGYTGELFF
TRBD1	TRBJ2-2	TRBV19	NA	TGTGCCAGTAGTGGGACAGCGAACACCGGGGAGCTGTTTTTT	CASSGTANTGELFF
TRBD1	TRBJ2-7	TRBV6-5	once	TGTGCCAGCAGTTACTCTTCAGGACAGGGCTACGAGCAGTACTTC	CASSYSSGQGYEQYF
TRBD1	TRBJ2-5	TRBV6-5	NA	TGTGCCAGCAGGAAACAGGGGGGCCCTCAAGAGACCCAGTACTTC	CASRKQGGPQETQYF
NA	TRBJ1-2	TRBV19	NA	TGTGCCAGTAGCTCACAGGGTGCTAACTATGGCTACACCTTC	CASSSQGANYGYTF
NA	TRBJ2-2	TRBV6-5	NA	TGTGCCAGCAGATTACTCGGGGAGCTGTTTTTT	CASRLLGELFF
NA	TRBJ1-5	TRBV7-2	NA	TGTGCCAGCAGCTTAGAGCGTAATCAGCCCCAGCATTTT	CASSLERNQPQHF
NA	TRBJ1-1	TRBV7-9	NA	TGTGCCAGCAGCTCATCGACTGGAAACACTGAAGCTTTCTTT	CASSSSTGNTEAFF
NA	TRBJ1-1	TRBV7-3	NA	TGTGCCAGCAGCTTACAGGGAGGGGACACTGAAGCTTTCTTT	CASSLQGGDTEAFF
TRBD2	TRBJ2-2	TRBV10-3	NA	TGTGCCATCAGTGACGGGGGGGCCCACGGGGAGCTGTTTTTT	CAISDGGAHGELFF
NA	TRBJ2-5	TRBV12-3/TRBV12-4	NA	TGTGCCAGCACGGGGGGCCTGGAGACCCAGTACTTC	CASTGGLETQYF
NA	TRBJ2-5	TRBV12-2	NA	TGTGCAAGTCGCTTAAGGTTGGGTGGAGGGCCGGGGCTTAAACCTCAAGAGACCCAGTACTTC	CASRLRLGGGPGLKPQETQYF
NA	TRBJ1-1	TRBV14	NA	TGTGCCAGCAGCATGACGGGGGCGAACACTGAAGCTTTCTTT	CASSMTGANTEAFF
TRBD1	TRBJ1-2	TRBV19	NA	TGTGCCAGTAGTATCGGTCGTTGGGGACAGGGGTCTAACTATGGCTACACCTTC	CASSIGRWGQGSNYGYTF
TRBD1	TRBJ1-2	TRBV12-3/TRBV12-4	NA	TGTGCCAGCAGAGGGACAGGCGACTATGGCTACACCTTC	CASRGTGDYGYTF
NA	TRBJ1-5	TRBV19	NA	TGTGCCAGTAGTATCGATCAGGGCAATCAGCCCCAGCATTTT	CASSIDQGNQPQHF
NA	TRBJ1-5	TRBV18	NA	TGTGCCAGCTCACTTGACCGGACGGTGCAACCCCAGCATTTT	CASSLDRTVQPQHF
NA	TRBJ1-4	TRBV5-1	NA	TGCGCCAGCCGGCGACAGGTTGGGTCAACTAATGAAAAACTGTTTTTT	CASRRQVGSTNEKLFF
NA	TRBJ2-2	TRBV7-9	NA	TGTGCCAGCAGCTTAACACCGAACACCGGGGAGCTGTTTTTT	CASSLTPNTGELFF
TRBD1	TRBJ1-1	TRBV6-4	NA	TGTGCCAGCAGTGACGGGGGACAGGGTAGGGCTTTCTTT	CASSDGGQGRAFF